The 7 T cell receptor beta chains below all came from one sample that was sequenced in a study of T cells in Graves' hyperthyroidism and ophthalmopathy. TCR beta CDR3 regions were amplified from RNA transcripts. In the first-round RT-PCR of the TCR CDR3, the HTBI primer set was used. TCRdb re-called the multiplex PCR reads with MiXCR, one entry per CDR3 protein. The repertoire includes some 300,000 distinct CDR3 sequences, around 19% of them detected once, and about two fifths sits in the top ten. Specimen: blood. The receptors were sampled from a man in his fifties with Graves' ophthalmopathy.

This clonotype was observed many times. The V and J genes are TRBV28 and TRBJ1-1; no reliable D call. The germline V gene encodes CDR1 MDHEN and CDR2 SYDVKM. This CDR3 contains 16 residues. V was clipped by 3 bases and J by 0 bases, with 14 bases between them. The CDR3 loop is CASSFISSQLNTEAFF. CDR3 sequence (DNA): TGTGCCAGCAGTTTCATCAGCTCCCAGCTGAACACTGAAGCTTTCTTT.

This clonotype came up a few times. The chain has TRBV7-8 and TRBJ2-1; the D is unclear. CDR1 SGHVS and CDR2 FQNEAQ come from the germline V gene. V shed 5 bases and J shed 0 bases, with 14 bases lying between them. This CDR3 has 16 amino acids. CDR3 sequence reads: CASSLGPASSYNEQFF. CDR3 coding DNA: TGTGCCAGCAGCCTAGGTCCGGCAAGCTCCTACAATGAGCAGTTCTTC.

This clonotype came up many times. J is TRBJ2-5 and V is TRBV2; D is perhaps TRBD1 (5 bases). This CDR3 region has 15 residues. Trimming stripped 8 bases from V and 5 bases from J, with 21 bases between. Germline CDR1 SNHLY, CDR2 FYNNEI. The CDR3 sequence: CASSLGVLSVETQYF. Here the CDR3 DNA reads TGTGCCAGCTCTCTAGGGGTACTAAGCGTGGAGACCCAGTACTTC. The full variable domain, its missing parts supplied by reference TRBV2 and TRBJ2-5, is EPEVTQTPSHQVTQMGQEVILRCVPISNHLYFYWYRQILGQKVEFLVSFYNNEISEKSEIFDDQFSVERPDGSNFTLKIRSTKLEDSAMYFCASSLGVLSVETQYFGPGTRLLVL.

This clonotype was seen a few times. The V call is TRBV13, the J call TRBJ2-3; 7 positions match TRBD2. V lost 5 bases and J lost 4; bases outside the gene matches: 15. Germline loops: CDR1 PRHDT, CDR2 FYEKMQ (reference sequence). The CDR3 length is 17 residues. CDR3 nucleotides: TGTGCCAGCAGCCCCACGGGGCTCGGGAGGACGGCAGATACGCAGTATTTT. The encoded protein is CASSPTGLGRTADTQYF.

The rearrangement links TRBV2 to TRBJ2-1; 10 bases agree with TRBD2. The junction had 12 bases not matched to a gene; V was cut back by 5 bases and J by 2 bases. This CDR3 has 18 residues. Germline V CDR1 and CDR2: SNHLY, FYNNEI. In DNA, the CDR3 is TGTGCCAGCAGTTTCACCGGGACTAGCGTGAGCGCCTACAATGAGCAGTTCTTC. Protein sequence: CASSFTGTSVSAYNEQFF.

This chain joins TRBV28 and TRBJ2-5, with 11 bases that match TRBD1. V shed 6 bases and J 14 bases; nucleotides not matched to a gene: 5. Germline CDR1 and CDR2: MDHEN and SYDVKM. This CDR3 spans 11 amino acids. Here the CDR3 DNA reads TGTGCCAGCAGCTCGGACAGGGGGCCATACTTC. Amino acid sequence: CASSSDRGPYF.

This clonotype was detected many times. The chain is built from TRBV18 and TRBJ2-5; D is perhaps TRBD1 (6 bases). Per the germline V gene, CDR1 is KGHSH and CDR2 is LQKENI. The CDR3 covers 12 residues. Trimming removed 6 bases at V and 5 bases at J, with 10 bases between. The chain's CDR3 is CASSSQGETQYF. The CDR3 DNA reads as TGTGCCAGCTCCTCACAGGGCGAGACCCAGTACTTC.